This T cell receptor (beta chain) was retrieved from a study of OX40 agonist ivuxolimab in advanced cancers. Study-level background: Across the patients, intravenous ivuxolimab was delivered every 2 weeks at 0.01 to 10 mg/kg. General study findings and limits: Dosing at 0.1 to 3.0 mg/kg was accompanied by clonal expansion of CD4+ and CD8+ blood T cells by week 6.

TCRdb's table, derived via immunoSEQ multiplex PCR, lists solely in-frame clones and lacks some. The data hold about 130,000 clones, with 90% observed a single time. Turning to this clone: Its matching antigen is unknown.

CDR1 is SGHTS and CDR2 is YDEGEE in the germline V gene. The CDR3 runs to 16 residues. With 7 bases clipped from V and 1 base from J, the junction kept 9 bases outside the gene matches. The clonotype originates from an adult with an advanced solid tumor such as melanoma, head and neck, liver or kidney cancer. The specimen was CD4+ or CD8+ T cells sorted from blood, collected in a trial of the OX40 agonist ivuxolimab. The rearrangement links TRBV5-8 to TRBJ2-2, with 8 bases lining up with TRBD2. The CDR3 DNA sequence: TGTGCCAGCTTCGACCACGCGGGAGGGAACACCGGGGAGCTGTTTTTT. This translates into CASFDHAGGNTGELFF.